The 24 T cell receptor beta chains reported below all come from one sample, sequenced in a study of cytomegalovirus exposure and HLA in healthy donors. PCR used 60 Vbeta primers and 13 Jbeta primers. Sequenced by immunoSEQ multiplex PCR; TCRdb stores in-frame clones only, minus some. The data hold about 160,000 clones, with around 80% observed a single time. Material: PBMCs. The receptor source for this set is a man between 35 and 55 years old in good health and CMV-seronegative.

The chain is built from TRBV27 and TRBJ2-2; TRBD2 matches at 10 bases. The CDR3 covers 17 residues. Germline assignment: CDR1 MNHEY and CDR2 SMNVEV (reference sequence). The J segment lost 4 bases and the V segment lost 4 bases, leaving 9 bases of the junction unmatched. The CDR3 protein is CASSWPSGRGGTGELFF. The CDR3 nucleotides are TGTGCCAGCAGTTGGCCTAGCGGGAGAGGGGGCACCGGGGAGCTGTTTTTT.

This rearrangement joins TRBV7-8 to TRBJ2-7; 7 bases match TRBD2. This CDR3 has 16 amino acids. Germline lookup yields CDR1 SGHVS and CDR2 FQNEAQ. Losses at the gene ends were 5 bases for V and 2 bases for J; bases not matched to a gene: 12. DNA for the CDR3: TGTGCCAGCAGCCTGAGAGCGGGGACTCAGCCCTACGAGCAGTACTTC. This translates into CASSLRAGTQPYEQYF.

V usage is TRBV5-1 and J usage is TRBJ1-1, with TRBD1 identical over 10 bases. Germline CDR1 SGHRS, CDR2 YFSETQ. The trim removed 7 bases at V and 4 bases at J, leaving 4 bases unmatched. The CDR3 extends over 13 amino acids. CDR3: CASGRDRGTEAFF. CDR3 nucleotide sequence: TGCGCCAGCGGAAGGGACAGGGGCACTGAAGCTTTCTTT.

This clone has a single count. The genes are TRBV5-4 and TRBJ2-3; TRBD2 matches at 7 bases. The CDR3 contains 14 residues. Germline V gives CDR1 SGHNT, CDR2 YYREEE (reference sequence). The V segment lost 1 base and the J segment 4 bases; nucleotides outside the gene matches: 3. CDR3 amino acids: CASSLPGGADTQYF. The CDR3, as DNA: TGTGCCAGCAGCTTGCCGGGAGGAGCAGATACGCAGTATTTT.

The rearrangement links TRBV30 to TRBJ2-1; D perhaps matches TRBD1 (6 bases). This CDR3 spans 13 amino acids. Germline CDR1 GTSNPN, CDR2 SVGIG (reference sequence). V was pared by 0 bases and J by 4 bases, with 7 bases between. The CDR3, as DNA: TGTGCCTGGAGTGTAAGGGGGTACAATGAGCAGTTCTTC. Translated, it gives CAWSVRGYNEQFF.

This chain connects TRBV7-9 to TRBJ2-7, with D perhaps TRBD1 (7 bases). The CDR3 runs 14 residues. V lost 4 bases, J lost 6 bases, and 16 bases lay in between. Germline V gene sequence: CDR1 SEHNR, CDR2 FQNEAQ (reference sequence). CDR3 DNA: TGTGCCAGCAGCTCTTACAGGGGAGCGGGCGAGCAGTACTTC. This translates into CASSSYRGAGEQYF.

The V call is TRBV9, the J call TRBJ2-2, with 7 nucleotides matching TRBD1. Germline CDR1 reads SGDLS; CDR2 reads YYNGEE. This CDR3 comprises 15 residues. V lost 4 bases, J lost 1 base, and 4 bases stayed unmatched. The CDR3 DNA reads TGTGCCAGCAGCCCCCGGACAGGGAACACCGGGGAGCTGTTTTTT. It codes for CASSPRTGNTGELFF.

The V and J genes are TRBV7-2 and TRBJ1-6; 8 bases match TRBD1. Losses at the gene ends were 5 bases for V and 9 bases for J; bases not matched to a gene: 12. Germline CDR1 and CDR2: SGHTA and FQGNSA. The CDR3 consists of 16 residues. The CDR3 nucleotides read TGTGCCAGCAGCATACTCCCGGGACAGGAAGGTTCACCCCTCCACTTT. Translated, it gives CASSILPGQEGSPLHF.

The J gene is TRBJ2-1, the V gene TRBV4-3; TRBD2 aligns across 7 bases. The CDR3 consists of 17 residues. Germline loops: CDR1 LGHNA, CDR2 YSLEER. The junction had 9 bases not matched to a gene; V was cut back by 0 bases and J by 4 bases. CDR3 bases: TGCGCCAGCAGCCAAGATCCCGCTAGCGGAGGATACAATGAGCAGTTCTTC. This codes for CASSQDPASGGYNEQFF.

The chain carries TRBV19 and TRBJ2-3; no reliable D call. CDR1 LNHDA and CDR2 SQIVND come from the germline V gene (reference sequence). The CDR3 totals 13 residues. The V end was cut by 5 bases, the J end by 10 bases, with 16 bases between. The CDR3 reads CASSPSPRVAQYF. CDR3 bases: TGTGCCAGTAGTCCCTCCCCGCGTGTTGCGCAGTATTTT.

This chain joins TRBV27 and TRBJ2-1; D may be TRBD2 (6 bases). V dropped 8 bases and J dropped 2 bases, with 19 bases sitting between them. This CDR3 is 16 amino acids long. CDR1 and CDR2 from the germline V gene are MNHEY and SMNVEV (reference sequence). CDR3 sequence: CASGTAKGGPYNEQFF. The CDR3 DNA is TGTGCCAGCGGAACCGCTAAGGGAGGACCCTACAATGAGCAGTTCTTC.

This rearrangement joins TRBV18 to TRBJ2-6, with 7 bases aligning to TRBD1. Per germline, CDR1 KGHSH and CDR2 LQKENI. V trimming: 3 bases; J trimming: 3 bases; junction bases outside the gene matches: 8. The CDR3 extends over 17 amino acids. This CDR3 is CASSPSARGYGANVLTF. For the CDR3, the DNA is TGTGCCAGCTCACCGTCGGCCAGGGGGTATGGGGCCAACGTCCTGACTTTC.

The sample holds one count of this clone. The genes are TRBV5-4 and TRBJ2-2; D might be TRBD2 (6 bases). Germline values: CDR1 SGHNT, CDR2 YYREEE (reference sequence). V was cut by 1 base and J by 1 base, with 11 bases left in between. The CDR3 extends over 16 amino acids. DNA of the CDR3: TGTGCCAGCAGCTTGCTGGGGGGAAGGAACACCGGGGAGCTGTTTTTT. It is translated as CASSLLGGRNTGELFF.

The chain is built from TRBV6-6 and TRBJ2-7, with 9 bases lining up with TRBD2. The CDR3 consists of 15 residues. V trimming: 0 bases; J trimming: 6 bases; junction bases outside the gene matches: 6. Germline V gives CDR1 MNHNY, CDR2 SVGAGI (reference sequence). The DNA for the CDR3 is TGTGCCAGCAGTTACTCGGCTAGCGGGAAAGTCGAGCAGTACTTC. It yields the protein CASSYSASGKVEQYF.

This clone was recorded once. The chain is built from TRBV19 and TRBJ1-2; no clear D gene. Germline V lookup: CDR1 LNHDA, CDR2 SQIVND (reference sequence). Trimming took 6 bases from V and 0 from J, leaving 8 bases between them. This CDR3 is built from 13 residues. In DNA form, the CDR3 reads TGTGCCAGTAGCCTGGGCGCTAACTATGGCTACACCTTC. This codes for CASSLGANYGYTF.

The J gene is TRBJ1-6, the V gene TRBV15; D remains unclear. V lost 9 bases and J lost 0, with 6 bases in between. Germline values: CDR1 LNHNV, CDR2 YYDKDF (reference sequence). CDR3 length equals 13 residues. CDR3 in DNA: TGTGCCACTAGGAGCTCCTATAATTCACCCCTCCACTTT. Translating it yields CATRSSYNSPLHF.

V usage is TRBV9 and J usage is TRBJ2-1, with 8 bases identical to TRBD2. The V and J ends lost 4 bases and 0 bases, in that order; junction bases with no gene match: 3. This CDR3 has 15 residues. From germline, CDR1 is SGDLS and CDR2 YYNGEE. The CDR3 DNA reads TGTGCCAGCAGCACGGGGGGGGGCTCCTACAATGAGCAGTTCTTC. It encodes CASSTGGGSYNEQFF.

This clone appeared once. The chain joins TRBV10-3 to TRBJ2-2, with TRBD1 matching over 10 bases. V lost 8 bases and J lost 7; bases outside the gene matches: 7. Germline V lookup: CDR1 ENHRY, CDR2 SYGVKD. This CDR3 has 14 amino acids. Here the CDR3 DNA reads TGTGCCATCGGCGACAGGGGGCAGGACGGGGAGCTGTTTTTT. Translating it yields CAIGDRGQDGELFF.

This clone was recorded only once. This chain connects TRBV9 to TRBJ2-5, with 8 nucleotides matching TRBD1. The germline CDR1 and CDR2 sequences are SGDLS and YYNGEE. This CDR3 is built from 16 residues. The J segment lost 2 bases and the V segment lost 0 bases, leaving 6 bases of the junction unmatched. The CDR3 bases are TGTGCCAGCAGCGTAGAATCCCAGGGGGCGCAAGAGACCCAGTACTTC. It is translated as CASSVESQGAQETQYF.

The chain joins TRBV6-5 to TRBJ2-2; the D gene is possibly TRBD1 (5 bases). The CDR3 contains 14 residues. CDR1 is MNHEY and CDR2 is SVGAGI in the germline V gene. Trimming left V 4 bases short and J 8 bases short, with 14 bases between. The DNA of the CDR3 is TGTGCCAGCAGTTCAAAAGGGGCGAAGGGGGAGCTGTTTTTT. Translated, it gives CASSSKGAKGELFF.

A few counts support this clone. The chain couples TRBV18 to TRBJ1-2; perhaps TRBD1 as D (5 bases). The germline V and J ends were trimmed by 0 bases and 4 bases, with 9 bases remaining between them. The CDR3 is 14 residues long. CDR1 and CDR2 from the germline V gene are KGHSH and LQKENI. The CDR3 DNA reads TGTGCCAGCTCACCACCGCAGGGTGGCTATGGCTACACCTTC. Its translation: CASSPPQGGYGYTF. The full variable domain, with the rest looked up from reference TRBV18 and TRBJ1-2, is NAGVMQNPRHLVRRRGQEARLRCSPMKGHSHVYWYRQLPEEGLKFMVYLQKENIIDESGMPKERFSAEFPKEGPSILRIQQVVRGDSAAYFCASSPPQGGYGYTFGSGTRLTVV.

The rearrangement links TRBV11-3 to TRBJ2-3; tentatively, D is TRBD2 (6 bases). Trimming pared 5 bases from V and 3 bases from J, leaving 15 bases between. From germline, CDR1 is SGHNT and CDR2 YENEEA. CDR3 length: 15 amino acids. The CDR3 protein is CASSPNAGRTDTQYF. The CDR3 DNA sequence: TGTGCCAGCAGCCCGAACGCCGGGAGAACAGATACGCAGTATTTT.

The CDR3 DNA reads TGCGCCAGCAGCTTGGGGGGAGGAGAAGAGCAGTACTTC. Protein sequence: CASSLGGGEEQYF. This chain links TRBV5-1 with TRBJ2-7, with a tentative D call TRBD2 (6 bases). This CDR3 is 13 amino acids long. V shed 0 bases and J shed 7 bases, with 11 bases lying between them. From germline, CDR1 is SGHRS and CDR2 YFSETQ.

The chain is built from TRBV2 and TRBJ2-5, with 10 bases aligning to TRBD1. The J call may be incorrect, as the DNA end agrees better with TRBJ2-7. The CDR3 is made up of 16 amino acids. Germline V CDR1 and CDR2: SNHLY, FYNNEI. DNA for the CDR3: TGTGCCAGCAGTGAAGGTCAGGGGACAGGGGCCTACGAGCAGTACTTC. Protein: CASSEGQGTGAYEQYF.